Below are 17 T cell receptor beta chains sequenced from a single sample in a study of CD8+ T cells in alopecia areata. After isolation, RNA underwent reverse transcription to generate cDNA as the sequencing template. The repertoire was sequenced with immunoSEQ multiplex PCR; TCRdb's copy has only in-frame clones and lacks some. The table shows around 300,000 clones, with 45% to 70% occurring only once. The treatment: oral pan-JAK inhibitor, 5-10 mg twice daily. The sequenced sample was CD4+ T cells sorted from blood, obtained at approximately week 52, from a patient treated with tofacitinib. The source is a human donor with alopecia areata.

This chain joins TRBV5-4 and TRBJ2-1; TRBD2 aligns across 7 bases. Germline V gene data show CDR1 as SGHNT and CDR2 as YYREEE (reference sequence). Trimming removed 5 bases from V and 9 bases from J; junction bases left unmatched: 11. CDR3 length equals 14 residues. The CDR3 sequence: CASSSLSAGFEQFF. CDR3 bases: TGTGCCAGCAGTTCCCTTTCAGCGGGGTTTGAGCAGTTCTTC.

The chain employs TRBV9 and TRBJ2-7; tentative D call: TRBD2 (5 bases). The CDR3 is 12 residues long. Germline V gene lookup returns CDR1 SGDLS and CDR2 YYNGEE. V lost 0 bases and J lost 6, with 7 bases in between. CDR3 bases: TGTGCCAGCAGCGTAGCGGCGGGCGAGCAGTACTTC. Translated: CASSVAAGEQYF.

This clone turned up a few times. This sequence joins TRBV19 and TRBJ1-1, with D uncertain. Per germline, CDR1 LNHDA and CDR2 SQIVND (reference sequence). This CDR3 region has 16 residues. Trimming shortened V by 4 bases and J by 0 bases, and 15 bases separated the two germline ends. CDR3 residues: CASSTPFRVVNTEAFF. DNA of the CDR3: TGTGCCAGTAGTACCCCGTTTCGGGTGGTGAACACTGAAGCTTTCTTT.

J is TRBJ1-3 and V is TRBV30; D call uncertain. CDR1 is GTSNPN and CDR2 is SVGIG in the germline V gene (reference sequence). The CDR3 has 15 residues. V shed 3 bases and J shed 0 bases, with 12 bases lying between them. CDR3 sequence (DNA): TGTGCCTGGAGCGGGCGGGCCTTCTCTGGAAACACCATATATTTT. It codes for CAWSGRAFSGNTIYF.

This chain connects TRBV18 to TRBJ1-1; 7 positions agree with TRBD1. The CDR3 extends over 14 amino acids. J lost 4 bases, V lost 3 bases, and 5 bases had no gene match. In germline, CDR1 is KGHSH, CDR2 LQKENI. The CDR3, as DNA: TGTGCCAGCTCACCGAACAGGGGCGGCACTGAAGCTTTCTTT. The encoded protein is CASSPNRGGTEAFF.

The chain is built from TRBV9 and TRBJ2-7; TRBD2 matches 8 bases. This CDR3 contains 16 residues. The germline V gene has CDR1 SGDLS and CDR2 YYNGEE. The V and J ends lost 4 bases and 1 base, in that order; junction bases with no gene match: 10. In DNA, the CDR3 is TGTGCCAGCAGCCCCCACGGCGGGGGGTTATCCTACGAGCAGTACTTC. Translation gives CASSPHGGGLSYEQYF.

This rearrangement joins TRBV29-1 to TRBJ1-1; 7 bases line up with TRBD1. V dropped 4 bases and J dropped 5; count of bases not matched to a gene: 7. The CDR3 has 13 amino acids. CDR1 is SQVTM and CDR2 is ANQGSEA in the germline V gene. CDR3 bases: TGCAGCGTTGTAAGGGACAGCGGGACTGAAGCTTTCTTT. Amino acid sequence: CSVVRDSGTEAFF. The full variable domain, rest sourced from reference TRBV29-1 and TRBJ1-1, is SAVISQKPSRDICQRGTSLTIQCQVDSQVTMMFWYRQQPGQSLTLIATANQGSEATYESGFVIDKFPISRPNLTFSTLTVSNMSPEDSSIYLCSVVRDSGTEAFFGQGTRLTVV.

This clone showed up just a few times. The chain has TRBV29-1 and TRBJ1-1; D possibly corresponds to TRBD1 (6 bases). Germline V CDR1 and CDR2: SQVTM, ANQGSEA. V was trimmed by 6 bases and J by 1 base, leaving 12 bases between them. The CDR3 contains 13 residues. The CDR3 region has the DNA TGCAGCGTCACAGGGTTGGGGAACACTGAAGCTTTCTTT. This gives the protein CSVTGLGNTEAFF.

The V call is TRBV5-1, the J call TRBJ2-7, with D perhaps TRBD1 (5 bases). This CDR3 comprises 15 residues. V was shortened by 0 bases and J by 4 bases, with 14 bases between the two germline ends. Germline V gene sequence: CDR1 SGHRS, CDR2 YFSETQ. Written as DNA, the CDR3 is TGCGCCAGCAGCTTGGATGTACAGGTACGGTACGAGCAGTACTTC. Protein sequence: CASSLDVQVRYEQYF.

As concerns this clone: A much larger clone lies one base from this, so it may be a read error. The same CDR3 can be traced to other DNA sequences in this sample. The chain combines TRBV7-9 with TRBJ2-3; D is undetermined. V lost 0 bases, J lost 3 bases, and 1 base lay in between. The CDR3 totals 12 residues. Germline CDR1 reads SEHNR; CDR2 reads FQNEAQ (reference sequence). The CDR3 DNA reads as TGTGCCAGCAGCTTAGCGACAGATACGCAGTATTTT. Translating it yields CASSLATDTQYF.

V gene TRBV29-1 combines with J gene TRBJ2-5, with 9 bases that match TRBD1. The J segment lost 5 bases and the V segment lost 6 bases, leaving 10 bases of the junction unmatched. CDR1 is SQVTM and CDR2 is ANQGSEA in the germline V gene. The CDR3 covers 14 residues. The CDR3 DNA reads as TGCAGCGTCTTTACAGGGGGCTCCGGGGAGACCCAGTACTTC. This gives the protein CSVFTGGSGETQYF.

The gene calls are TRBV30 and TRBJ2-1, with D perhaps TRBD2 (6 bases). CDR3 length: 15 amino acids. The ends were cut back, 0 bases at V and 1 base at J, with 10 bases in the middle. CDR1 GTSNPN and CDR2 SVGIG come from the germline V gene (reference sequence). The CDR3 DNA sequence: TGTGCCTGGAGTGTACAGGCGGGGTCCTACAATGAGCAGTTCTTC. It codes for CAWSVQAGSYNEQFF.

This sequence joins TRBV4-1 and TRBJ2-5, with TRBD2 matching over 8 bases. V was pared by 2 bases and J by 5 bases, with 10 bases of the junction left unmatched. The CDR3 contains 16 residues. The germline V gene has CDR1 MGHRA and CDR2 YSYEKL. CDR3 in DNA: TGCGCCAGCAGCCAACCTGGATTGCGGGGGGCTGAGACCCAGTACTTC. Protein: CASSQPGLRGAETQYF.

The V call is TRBV6-1, the J call TRBJ2-2, with a tentative D call TRBD2 (6 bases). V was trimmed by 6 bases and J by 4 bases, leaving 6 bases between them. Looked up from germline, CDR1 is MNHNS and CDR2 is SASEGT. The CDR3 loop spans 12 amino acids. The CDR3 reads CASSGGTGELFF. Written as DNA, the CDR3 is TGTGCCAGCAGCGGGGGCACCGGGGAGCTGTTTTTT.

This sequence joins TRBV30 and TRBJ2-6; D is unclear. The CDR3 spans 11 residues. Germline assignment: CDR1 GTSNPN and CDR2 SVGIG (reference sequence). The CDR3 loop is CVVRGANVLTF. The DNA for the CDR3 is TGTGTGGTCCGTGGGGCCAACGTCCTGACTTTC.

The V call is TRBV7-9, the J call TRBJ1-3, with no clear D. Trimming removed 5 bases from V and 8 bases from J, with 10 bases in between. This CDR3 region has 12 residues. Germline CDR1 and CDR2: SEHNR and FQNEAQ (reference sequence). Here the CDR3 DNA reads TGTGCCAGCAGCCGGAACCGAGACACCATATATTTT. This sequence encodes CASSRNRDTIYF.

This chain's CDR3 is CASSLDRGNSYEQYF. The CDR3 DNA reads TGTGCCAGCTCACTTGACAGAGGAAATTCCTACGAGCAGTACTTC. The chain links TRBV18 to TRBJ2-7; weak D call: TRBD1 (5 bases). This CDR3 region has 15 residues. Germline V CDR1 and CDR2: KGHSH, LQKENI. V was clipped by 4 bases and J by 1 base, with 14 bases between them.